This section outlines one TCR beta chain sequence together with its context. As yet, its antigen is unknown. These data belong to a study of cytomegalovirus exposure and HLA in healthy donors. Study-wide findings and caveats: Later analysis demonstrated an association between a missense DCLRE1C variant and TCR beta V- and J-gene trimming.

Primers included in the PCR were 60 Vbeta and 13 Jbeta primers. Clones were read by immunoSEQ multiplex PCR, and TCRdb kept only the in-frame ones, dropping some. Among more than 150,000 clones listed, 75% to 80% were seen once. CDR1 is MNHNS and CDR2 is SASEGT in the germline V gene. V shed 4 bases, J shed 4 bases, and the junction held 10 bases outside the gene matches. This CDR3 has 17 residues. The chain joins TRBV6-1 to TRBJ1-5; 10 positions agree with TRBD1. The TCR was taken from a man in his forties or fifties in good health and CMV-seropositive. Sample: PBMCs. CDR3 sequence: CASSGQGALIPNQPQHF. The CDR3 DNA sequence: TGTGCCAGCAGTGGACAGGGGGCGCTTATTCCGAATCAGCCCCAGCATTTT.